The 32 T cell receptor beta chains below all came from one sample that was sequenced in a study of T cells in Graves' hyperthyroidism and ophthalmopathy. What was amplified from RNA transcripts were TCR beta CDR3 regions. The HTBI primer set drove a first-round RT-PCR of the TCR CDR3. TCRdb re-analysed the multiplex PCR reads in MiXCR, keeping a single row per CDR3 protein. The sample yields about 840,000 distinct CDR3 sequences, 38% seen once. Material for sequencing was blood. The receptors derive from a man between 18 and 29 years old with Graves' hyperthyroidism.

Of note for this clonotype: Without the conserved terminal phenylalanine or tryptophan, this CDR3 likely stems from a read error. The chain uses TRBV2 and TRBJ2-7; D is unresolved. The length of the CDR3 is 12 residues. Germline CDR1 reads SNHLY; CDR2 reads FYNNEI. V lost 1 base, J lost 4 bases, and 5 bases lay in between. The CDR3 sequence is CASSEEGYEQYL. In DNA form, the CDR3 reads TGTGCCAGCAGTGAAGAGGGTTACGAGCAGTACCTC.

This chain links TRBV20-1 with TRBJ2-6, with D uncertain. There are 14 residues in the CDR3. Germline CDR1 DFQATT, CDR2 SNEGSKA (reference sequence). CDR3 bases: TGCTCCGGTGAAAAATACTCTGGGGCCAACGTCCTGACTTTC. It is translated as CSGEKYSGANVLTF.

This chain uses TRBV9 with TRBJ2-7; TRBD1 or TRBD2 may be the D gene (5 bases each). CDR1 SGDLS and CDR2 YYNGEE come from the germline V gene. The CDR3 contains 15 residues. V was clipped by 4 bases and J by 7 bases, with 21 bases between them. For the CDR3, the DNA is TGTGCCAGCAGCCACCGGGACCGCTTTCATGGGGAGCAGTACTTC. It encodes CASSHRDRFHGEQYF.

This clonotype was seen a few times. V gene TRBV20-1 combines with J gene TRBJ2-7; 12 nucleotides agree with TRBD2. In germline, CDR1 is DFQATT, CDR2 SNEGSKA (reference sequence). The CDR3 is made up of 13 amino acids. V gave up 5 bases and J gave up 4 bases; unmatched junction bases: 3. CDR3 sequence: CSAHLAGGYEQYF. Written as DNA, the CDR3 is TGCAGTGCTCACCTAGCGGGGGGGTACGAGCAGTACTTC.

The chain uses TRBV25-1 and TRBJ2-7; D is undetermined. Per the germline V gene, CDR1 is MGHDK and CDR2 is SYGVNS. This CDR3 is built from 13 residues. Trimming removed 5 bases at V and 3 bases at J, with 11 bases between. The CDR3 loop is CASSIGWNYEQYF. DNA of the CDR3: TGTGCCAGCAGTATTGGGTGGAACTACGAGCAGTACTTC.

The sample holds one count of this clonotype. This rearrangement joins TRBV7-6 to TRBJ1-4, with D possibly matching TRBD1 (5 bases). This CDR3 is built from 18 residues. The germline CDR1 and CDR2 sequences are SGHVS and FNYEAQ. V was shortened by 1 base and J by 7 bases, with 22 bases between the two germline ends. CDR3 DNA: TGTGCCAGCAGCTTAGAAAGCGGGACCCCGGGTTACGCTGAAAAACTGTTTTTT. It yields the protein CASSLESGTPGYAEKLFF.

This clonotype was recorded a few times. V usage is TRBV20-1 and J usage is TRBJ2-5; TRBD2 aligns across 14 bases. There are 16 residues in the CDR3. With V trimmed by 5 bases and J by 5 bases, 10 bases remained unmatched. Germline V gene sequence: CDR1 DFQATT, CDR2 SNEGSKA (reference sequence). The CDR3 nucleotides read TGCAGTGCTCTGAGACTAGCGGGGGGGTTTGAGGAGACCCAGTACTTC. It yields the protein CSALRLAGGFEETQYF.

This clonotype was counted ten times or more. CDR3 residues: CSVEATNRVGNEQYF. Written as DNA, the CDR3 is TGCAGCGTTGAAGCAACTAACAGGGTTGGCAACGAGCAGTACTTC. This chain uses TRBV29-1 with TRBJ2-7; D possibly corresponds to TRBD1 (6 bases). The CDR3 covers 15 residues. V lost 1 base and J 5 bases, leaving 18 bases between the germline ends. The germline V gene has CDR1 SQVTM and CDR2 ANQGSEA.

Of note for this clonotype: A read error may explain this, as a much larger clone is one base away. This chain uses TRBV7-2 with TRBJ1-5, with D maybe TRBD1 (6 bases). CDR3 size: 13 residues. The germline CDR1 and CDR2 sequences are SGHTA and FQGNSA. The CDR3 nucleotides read TGTGCCAGCGGCTTGTCAGGGGTTCAGCCCCAGCATTTT. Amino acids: CASGLSGVQPQHF.

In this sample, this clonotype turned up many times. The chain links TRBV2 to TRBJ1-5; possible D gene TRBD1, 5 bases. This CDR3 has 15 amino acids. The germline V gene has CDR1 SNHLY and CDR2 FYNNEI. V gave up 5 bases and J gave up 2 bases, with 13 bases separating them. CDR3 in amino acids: CASSFLLGGNQPQHF. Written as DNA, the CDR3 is TGTGCCAGCAGTTTTCTTCTGGGGGGCAATCAGCCCCAGCATTTT.

CDR3 in DNA: TGCAGCGTTGGAGTGGGAGGTCAGCCCCAGCATTTT. It encodes CSVGVGGQPQHF. The chain employs TRBV29-1 and TRBJ1-5; D unclear. Trimming pared 4 bases from V and 6 bases from J, leaving 10 bases between. The CDR3 consists of 12 residues. Per the germline V gene, CDR1 is SQVTM and CDR2 is ANQGSEA.

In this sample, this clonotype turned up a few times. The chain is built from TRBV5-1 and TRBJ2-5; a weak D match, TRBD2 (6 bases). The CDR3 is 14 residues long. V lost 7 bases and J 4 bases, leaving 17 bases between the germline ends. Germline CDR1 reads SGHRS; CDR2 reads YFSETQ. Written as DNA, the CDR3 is TGCGCCAGCGCCCGCGATCAGGGAGGAGAGACCCAGTACTTC. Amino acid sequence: CASARDQGGETQYF.

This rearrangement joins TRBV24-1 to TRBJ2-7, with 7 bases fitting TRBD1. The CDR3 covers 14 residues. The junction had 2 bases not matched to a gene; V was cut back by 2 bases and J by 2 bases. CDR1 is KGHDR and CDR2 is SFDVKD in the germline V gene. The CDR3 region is CATSDWGQPYEQYF. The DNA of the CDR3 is TGTGCCACCAGTGATTGGGGACAGCCCTACGAGCAGTACTTC.

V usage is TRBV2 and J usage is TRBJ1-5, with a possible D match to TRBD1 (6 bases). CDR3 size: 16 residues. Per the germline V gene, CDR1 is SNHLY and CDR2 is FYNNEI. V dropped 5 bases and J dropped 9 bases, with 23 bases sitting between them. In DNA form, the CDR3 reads TGTGCCAGCAGTCACTCGGGGGCCGGGGCCAGGTGGCCCCAGCATTTT. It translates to CASSHSGAGARWPQHF.

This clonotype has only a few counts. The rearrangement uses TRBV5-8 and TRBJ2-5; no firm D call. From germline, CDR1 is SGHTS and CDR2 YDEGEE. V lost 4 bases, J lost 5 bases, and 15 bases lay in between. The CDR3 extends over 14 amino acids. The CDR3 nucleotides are TGTGCCAGCAGCAGTAACCTCGTGTGGGAGACCCAGTACTTC. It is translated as CASSSNLVWETQYF.

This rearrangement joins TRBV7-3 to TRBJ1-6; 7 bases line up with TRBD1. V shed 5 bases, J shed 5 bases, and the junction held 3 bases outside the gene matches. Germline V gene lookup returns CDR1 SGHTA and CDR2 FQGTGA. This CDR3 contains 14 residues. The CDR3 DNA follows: TGTGCCAGCAGCGTTACAGGGGATAATTCACCCCTCCACTTT. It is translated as CASSVTGDNSPLHF. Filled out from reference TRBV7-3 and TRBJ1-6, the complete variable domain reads GAGVSQTPSNKVTEKGKYVELRCDPISGHTALYWYRQSLGQGPEFLIYFQGTGAADDSGLPNDRFFAVRPEGSVSTLKIQRTERGDSAVYLCASSVTGDNSPLHFGNGTRLTVT.

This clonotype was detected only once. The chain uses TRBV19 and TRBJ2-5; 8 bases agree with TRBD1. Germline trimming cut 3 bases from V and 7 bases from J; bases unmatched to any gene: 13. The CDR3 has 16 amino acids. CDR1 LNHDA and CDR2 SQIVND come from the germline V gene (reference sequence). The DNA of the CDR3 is TGTGCCAGTAGTATCGGGCCCCGGACAGGGATTTGGACCCAGTACTTC. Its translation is CASSIGPRTGIWTQYF.

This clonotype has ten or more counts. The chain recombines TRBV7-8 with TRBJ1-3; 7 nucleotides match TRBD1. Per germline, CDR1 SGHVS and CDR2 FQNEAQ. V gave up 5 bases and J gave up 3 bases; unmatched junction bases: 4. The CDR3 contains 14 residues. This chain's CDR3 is CASSPGTDGNTIYF. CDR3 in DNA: TGTGCCAGCAGCCCCGGGACAGATGGAAACACCATATATTTT.

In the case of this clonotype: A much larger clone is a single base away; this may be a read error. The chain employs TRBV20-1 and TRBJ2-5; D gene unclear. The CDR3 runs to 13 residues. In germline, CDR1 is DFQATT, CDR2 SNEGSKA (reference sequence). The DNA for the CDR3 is TGCAGTGCTAGATGGATCCAGCAAGAGGCCCAGTACTTC. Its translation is CSARWIQQEAQYF.

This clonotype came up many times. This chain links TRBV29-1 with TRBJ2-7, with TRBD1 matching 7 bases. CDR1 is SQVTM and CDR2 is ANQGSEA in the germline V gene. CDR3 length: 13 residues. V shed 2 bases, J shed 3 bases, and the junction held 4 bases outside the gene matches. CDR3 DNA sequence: TGCAGCGTTGAATACGACAGGGACTACGAGCAGTACTTC. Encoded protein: CSVEYDRDYEQYF.

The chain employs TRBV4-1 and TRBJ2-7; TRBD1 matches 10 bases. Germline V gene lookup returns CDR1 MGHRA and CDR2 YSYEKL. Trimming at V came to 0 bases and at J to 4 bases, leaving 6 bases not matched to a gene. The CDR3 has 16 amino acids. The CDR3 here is CASSQDFGTGAYEQYF. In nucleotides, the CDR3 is TGCGCCAGCAGCCAAGACTTTGGGACAGGGGCATACGAGCAGTACTTC.

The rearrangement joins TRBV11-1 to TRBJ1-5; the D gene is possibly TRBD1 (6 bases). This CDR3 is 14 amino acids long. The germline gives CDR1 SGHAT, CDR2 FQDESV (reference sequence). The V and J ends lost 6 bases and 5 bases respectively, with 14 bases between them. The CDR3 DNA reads TGTGCCAGCAGTCCTTTCACAGGGCATCAGCCCCAGCATTTT. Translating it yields CASSPFTGHQPQHF.

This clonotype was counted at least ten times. DNA for the CDR3: TGTGCCATCCGACAGGGATCTTATGCTTTCTTT. Its translation is CAIRQGSYAFF. The V gene is TRBV6-5, the J gene TRBJ1-1, with 7 positions matching TRBD1. CDR1 and CDR2 from the germline V gene are MNHEY and SVGAGI. CDR3 length: 11 residues. After removal of 10 bases from V and 11 bases from J, the junction contained 10 bases not matched to a gene.

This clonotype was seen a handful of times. The CDR3 is CASMRGSPLETQYF. In nucleotides, the CDR3 is TGTGCCAGCATGAGGGGGTCTCCTTTAGAGACCCAGTACTTC. The J gene is TRBJ2-5, the V gene TRBV11-3; maybe TRBD1 (6 bases). Germline V gene lookup returns CDR1 SGHNT and CDR2 YENEEA. The CDR3 consists of 14 residues. V was cut by 7 bases and J by 4 bases, with 16 bases left in between.

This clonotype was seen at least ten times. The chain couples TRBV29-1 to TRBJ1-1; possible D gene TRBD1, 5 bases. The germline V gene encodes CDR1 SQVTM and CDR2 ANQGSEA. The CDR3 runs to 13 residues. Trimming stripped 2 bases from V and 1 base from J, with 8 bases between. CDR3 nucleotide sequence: TGCAGCGTTGAATACAGGTCGAACACTGAAGCTTTCTTT. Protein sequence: CSVEYRSNTEAFF.

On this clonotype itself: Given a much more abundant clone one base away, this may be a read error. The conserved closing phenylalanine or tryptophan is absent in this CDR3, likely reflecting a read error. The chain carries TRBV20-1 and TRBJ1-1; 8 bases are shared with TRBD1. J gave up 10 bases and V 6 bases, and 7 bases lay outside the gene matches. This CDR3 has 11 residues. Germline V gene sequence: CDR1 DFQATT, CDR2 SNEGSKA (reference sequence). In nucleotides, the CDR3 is TGCAGTGCCAGGACAGGGTACGGAGCTTTCTCT. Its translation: CSARTGYGAFS.

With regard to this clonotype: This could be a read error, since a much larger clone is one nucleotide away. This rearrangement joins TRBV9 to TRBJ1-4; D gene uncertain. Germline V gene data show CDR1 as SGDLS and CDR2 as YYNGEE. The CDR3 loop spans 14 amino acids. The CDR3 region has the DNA TGTGCCAGCAGCGTAGGCCCGGCGGGTGAAAAACTGCTTTTT. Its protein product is CASSVGPAGEKLLF.

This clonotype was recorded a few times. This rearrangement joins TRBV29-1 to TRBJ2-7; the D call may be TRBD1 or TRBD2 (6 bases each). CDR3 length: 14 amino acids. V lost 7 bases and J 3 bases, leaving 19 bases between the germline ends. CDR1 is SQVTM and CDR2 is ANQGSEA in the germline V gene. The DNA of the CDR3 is TGCAGCGCAACCCCGGGGGCACATGGCTACGAGCAGTACTTC. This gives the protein CSATPGAHGYEQYF.

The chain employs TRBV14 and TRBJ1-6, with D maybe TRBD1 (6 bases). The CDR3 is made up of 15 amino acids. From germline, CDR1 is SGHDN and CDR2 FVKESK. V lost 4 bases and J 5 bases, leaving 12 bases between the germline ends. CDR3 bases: TGTGCCAGCAGCCTATGGGGGGCAGATAATTCACCCCTCCACTTT. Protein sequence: CASSLWGADNSPLHF. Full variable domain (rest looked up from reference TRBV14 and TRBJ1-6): EAGVTQFPSHSVIEKGQTVTLRCDPISGHDNLYWYRRVMGKEIKFLLHFVKESKQDESGMPNNRFLAERTGGTYSTLKVQPAELEDSGVYFCASSLWGADNSPLHFGNGTRLTVT.

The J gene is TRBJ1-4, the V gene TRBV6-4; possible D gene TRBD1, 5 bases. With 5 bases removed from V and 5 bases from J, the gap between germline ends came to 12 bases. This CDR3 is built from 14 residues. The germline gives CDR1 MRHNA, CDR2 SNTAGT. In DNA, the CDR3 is TGTGCCAGCAGTTACGGACGGGGCAATGAAAAACTGTTTTTT. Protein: CASSYGRGNEKLFF.

The DNA for the CDR3 is TGTGCCAGCAGCCCCCGGGACAACTTATACGAGCAGTACTTC. This sequence encodes CASSPRDNLYEQYF. V usage is TRBV7-8 and J usage is TRBJ2-7; tentatively, D is TRBD1 (6 bases). CDR1 and CDR2 (germline): SGHVS, FQNEAQ. The CDR3 sequence is 14 residues long. V shed 5 bases and J shed 4 bases, with 15 bases lying between them.

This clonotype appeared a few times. The CDR3 DNA sequence: TGTGCCAGCAGCTCATCGCGGGCCCCCGTTCGGGAGACCCAGTACTTC. This translates into CASSSSRAPVRETQYF. The chain joins TRBV7-9 to TRBJ2-5; D may be TRBD2 (5 bases). Germline lookup yields CDR1 SEHNR and CDR2 FQNEAQ (reference sequence). This CDR3 is 16 amino acids long. Trimming took 4 bases from V and 5 from J, leaving 20 bases between them.